This record covers a single TCR beta chain. Antigen specificity is unknown. This specimen belongs to a study of post-analysis software for immune sequencing data. Findings of the study overall: F measure grouped same-batch samples tightly together. Patients carried a handful of TRBV segments more frequently than controls did, and TRBV5-6, TRBV5-1 and TRBV20-1 were among them. Among multiple sclerosis patients, normalized Chao1 diversity was significantly below that of controls.

Looked up from germline, CDR1 is LGHDT and CDR2 is YNNKEL (reference sequence). Trimming removed 4 bases at V and 0 bases at J, with 12 bases between. This CDR3 contains 15 residues. Libraries were made from TCR beta cDNA, and they carried unique molecular identifiers. MiXCR was run by TCRdb on the PCR reads, yielding one entry per CDR3 protein. The data hold about 770,000 distinct CDR3 sequences, with roughly 50% observed a single time. The clonotype comes from a girl between 5 and 17 years old with multiple sclerosis. The specimen was blood. This sequence joins TRBV3-1 and TRBJ2-5; tentative D call: TRBD2 (5 bases). The CDR3 loop is CASSLQAAYQETQYF. CDR3 nucleotides: TGTGCCAGCAGCCTCCAAGCGGCGTACCAAGAGACCCAGTACTTC.